These 3 T cell receptor beta chains share one sample of origin, sequenced in a study of graft-versus-host responses after intestinal transplantation. Antigens for these TCRs are unknown. Profiling relied on immunoSEQ multiplex PCR, and the TCRdb table lists in-frame clones only, not all of them. The sample yields about 120,000 clones, roughly 95% seen once. Sample: unstimulated CD8+ T cells sorted from spleen or lymph node cells, taken before intestinal transplant. The receptors shown here come from a human donor who received an intestinal transplant.

The rearrangement links TRBV28 to TRBJ2-7; TRBD2 agrees at 9 bases. This CDR3 has 14 amino acids. Trimming cost V 6 bases and J 2 bases; bases outside gene matches: 5. Germline values: CDR1 MDHEN, CDR2 SYDVKM. The CDR3: CASSSTSGAYEQYF. The CDR3, as DNA: TGTGCCAGCAGCTCGACTAGCGGAGCCTACGAGCAGTACTTC.

The chain combines TRBV11-2 with TRBJ1-1, with D hard to call. The germline gives CDR1 SGHAT, CDR2 FQNNGV. The CDR3 loop spans 13 amino acids. Trimming stripped 4 bases from V and 8 bases from J, with 14 bases between. In nucleotides, the CDR3 is TGTGCCAGCAGCTGGGAGTTAGGCCCAGAAGCTTTCTTT. The encoded protein is CASSWELGPEAFF. Full variable domain (remainder filled in from reference TRBV11-2 and TRBJ1-1): EAGVAQSPRYKIIEKRQSVAFWCNPISGHATLYWYQQILGQGPKLLIQFQNNGVVDDSQLPKDRFSAERLKGVDSTLKIQPAKLEDSAVYLCASSWELGPEAFFGQGTRLTVV.

The chain has TRBV25-1 and TRBJ2-2, with D uncertain. CDR3 length: 12 residues. The germline V and J ends were trimmed by 1 base and 8 bases, with 5 bases remaining between them. Germline-derived CDR1 and CDR2 are MGHDK and SYGVNS. CDR3 nucleotide sequence: TGTGCCAGCAGTGAATCGCTGGGGGAGCTGTTTTTT. It specifies CASSESLGELFF.